This TCR beta chain was captured in a study of blood T cell repertoires in COVID-19. The CDR3 is 18 amino acids. The V and J ends lost 6 bases and 2 bases, in that order; junction bases with no gene match: 12. CDR1 and CDR2 (germline): WNHNN, SYGVQD (reference sequence). Assay used: immunoSEQ multiplex PCR; TCRdb lists only in-frame clones, some missing. This sample has 180,000 or so clones, with over 75% found just once. This rearrangement joins TRBV10-1 to TRBJ2-5; 13 positions match TRBD2. Sequencing was performed on peripheral blood. This TCR was sampled from a man aged 55 to 70 who had recovered from COVID-19. The DNA of the CDR3 is TGCGCCAGCAGGAGTGAAGGGGCGACTAGCGGGGGGCAAGAGACCCAGTACTTC. It encodes CASRSEGATSGGQETQYF.